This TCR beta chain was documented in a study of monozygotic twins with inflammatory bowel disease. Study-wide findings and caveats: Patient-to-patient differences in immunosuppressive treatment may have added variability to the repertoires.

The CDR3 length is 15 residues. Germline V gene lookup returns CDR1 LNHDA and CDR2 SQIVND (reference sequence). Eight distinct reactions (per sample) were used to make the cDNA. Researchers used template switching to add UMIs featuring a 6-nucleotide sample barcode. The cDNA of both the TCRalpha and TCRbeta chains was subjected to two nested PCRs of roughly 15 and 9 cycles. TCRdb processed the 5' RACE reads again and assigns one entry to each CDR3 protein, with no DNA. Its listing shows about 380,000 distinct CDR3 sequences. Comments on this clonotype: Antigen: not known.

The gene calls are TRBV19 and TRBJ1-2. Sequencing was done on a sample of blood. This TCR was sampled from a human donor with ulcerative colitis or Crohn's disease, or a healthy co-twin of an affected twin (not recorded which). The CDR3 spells CASSIDRRGLDGYTF.